A selection of T cell receptor beta chains follows, all from one sample in a study of cytomegalovirus exposure and HLA in healthy donors. Sequencing used immunoSEQ multiplex PCR; TCRdb keeps in-frame clones, though not all of them. The sample yields more than 100,000 clones, around 65% seen once. Sequenced sample: PBMCs. These TCRs come from a woman aged 45-60 years in good health and CMV-seronegative. The CDR3 runs from the conserved cysteine through the conserved F or W. Each record gives: V gene, J gene, clone size, D gene, CDR3 DNA, CDR3 protein. The D gene is left open where the match is weak. Size tells how often a clone was seen (once, few, many) or the class of an expanded clone, and some rows leave it out.

V: TRBV7-9; J: TRBJ2-7; size: .; D: .; DNA: TGTGCCAGCAGCTCTTCCGAGGACAGAACCTACGAGCAGTACTTC; CDR3: CASSSSEDRTYEQYF
V: TRBV5-1; J: TRBJ2-5; size: .; D: .; DNA: TGCGCCAGCAGCTTGGCCGGGGGAGGGGGCCAAGAGACCCAGTACTTC; CDR3: CASSLAGGGGQETQYF
V: TRBV29-1; J: TRBJ2-3; size: .; D: .; DNA: TGCAGCGTTGAAGATTATGGGGGGGCCTTTATTCGCACAGATACGCAGTATTTT; CDR3: CSVEDYGGAFIRTDTQYF
V: TRBV27; J: TRBJ2-5; size: .; D: TRBD2; DNA: TGTGCCAGCAGCCGAACACCGGGACTAGCGGGAGCTATTGTGTCGCAAGAGACCCAGTACTTC; CDR3: CASSRTPGLAGAIVSQETQYF
V: TRBV25-1; J: TRBJ2-7; size: .; D: .; DNA: TGTGCCAGCAGTGACGCTCTAGCGACGACCCCCTACGAGCAGTACTTC; CDR3: CASSDALATTPYEQYF
V: TRBV27; J: TRBJ2-1; size: few; D: .; DNA: TGTGCCAGCAGTTTCGTCGGGCTAGCCCACAACAATGAGCAGTTCTTC; CDR3: CASSFVGLAHNNEQFF
V: TRBV19; J: TRBJ2-2; size: .; D: TRBD2; DNA: TGTGCCACCCGAATCGGGACTAGCGGGAGGTATGAAGCGAACACCGGGGAGCTGTTTTTT; CDR3: CATRIGTSGRYEANTGELFF
V: TRBV29-1; J: TRBJ2-1; size: .; D: .; DNA: TGCAGCGTCCCCGGCGGGGGCCCCGGCAATGAGCAGTTCTTC; CDR3: CSVPGGGPGNEQFF
V: TRBV13; J: TRBJ2-7; size: .; D: TRBD2; DNA: TGTGCCAGCAGCCCGGGACTAGCGGGGGGTTCCTACGAGCAGTACTTC; CDR3: CASSPGLAGGSYEQYF
V: TRBV28; J: TRBJ2-7; size: .; D: .; DNA: TGTGCCCTCGGGAGCAAGTACGAGCAGTACTTC; CDR3: CALGSKYEQYF
V: TRBV10-2; J: TRBJ2-7; size: .; D: TRBD1; DNA: TGCGCCAGCACTATGGGACAGGGGTACGAGCAGTACTTC; CDR3: CASTMGQGYEQYF